This T cell receptor beta chain stems from a study of shared clonotypes between healthy human individuals. General study findings and limits: Generation of non-shared clonotypes was less probable than generation of clonotypes shared by all four donors. Only blood was sampled, and tissue TCR repertoires likely differ from blood ones.

As to this clone: Its antigen is unknown.

Sequencing used immunoSEQ multiplex PCR; TCRdb keeps in-frame clones, though not all of them. The table lists about 710,000 clones, around three quarters of them singletons. Germline lookup yields CDR1 LGHNA and CDR2 YNFKEQ. Germline trimming cut 0 bases from V and 3 bases from J; bases unmatched to any gene: 9. The CDR3 spans 17 residues. Sequenced: memory CD4+ T cells sorted from blood. Subset denoted: CD45RA-negative fraction. The chain joins TRBV4-2 to TRBJ2-7, with 9 bases lining up with TRBD2. The sequence was collected from a woman aged 30 to 39 in good health. The CDR3 DNA reads as TGTGCCAGCAGCCAAGAAAGGCCCAGCGGGGGGATCTACGAGCAGTACTTC. This gives the protein CASSQERPSGGIYEQYF.